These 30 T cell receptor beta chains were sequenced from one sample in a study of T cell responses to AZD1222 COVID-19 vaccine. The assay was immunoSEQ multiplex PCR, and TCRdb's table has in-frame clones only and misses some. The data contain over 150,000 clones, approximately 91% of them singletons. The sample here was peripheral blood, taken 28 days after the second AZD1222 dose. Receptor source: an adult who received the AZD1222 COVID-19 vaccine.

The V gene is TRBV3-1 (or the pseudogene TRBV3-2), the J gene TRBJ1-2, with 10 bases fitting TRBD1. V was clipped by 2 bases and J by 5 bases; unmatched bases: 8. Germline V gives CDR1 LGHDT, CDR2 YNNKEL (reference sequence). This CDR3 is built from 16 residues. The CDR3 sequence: CASSQFGTGAFYGYTF. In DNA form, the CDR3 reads TGTGCCAGCAGCCAATTTGGGACAGGGGCTTTTTATGGCTACACCTTC.

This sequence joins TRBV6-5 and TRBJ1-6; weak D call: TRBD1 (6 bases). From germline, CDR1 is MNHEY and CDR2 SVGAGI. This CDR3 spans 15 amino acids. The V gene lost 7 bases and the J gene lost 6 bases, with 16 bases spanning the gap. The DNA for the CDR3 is TGTGCCAGCACAGAATCGGGACACCTTAATTCACCCCTCCACTTT. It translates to CASTESGHLNSPLHF.

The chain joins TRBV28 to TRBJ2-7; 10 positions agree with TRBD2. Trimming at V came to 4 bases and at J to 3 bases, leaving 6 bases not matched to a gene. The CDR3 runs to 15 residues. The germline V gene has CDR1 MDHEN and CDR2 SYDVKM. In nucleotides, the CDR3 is TGTGCCAGCAGTTCCGTAGCGGGAGGCCGCTACGAGCAGTACTTC. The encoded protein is CASSSVAGGRYEQYF.

CDR3 residues: CAWSVRGGNTIYF. The CDR3 coding sequence is TGTGCCTGGAGTGTACGCGGGGGAAACACCATATATTTT. The rearrangement links TRBV30 to TRBJ1-3; D is uncertain. The V gene lost 0 bases and the J gene lost 4 bases, with 7 bases spanning the gap. The CDR3 is 13 residues long. Germline CDR1 and CDR2: GTSNPN and SVGIG (reference sequence).

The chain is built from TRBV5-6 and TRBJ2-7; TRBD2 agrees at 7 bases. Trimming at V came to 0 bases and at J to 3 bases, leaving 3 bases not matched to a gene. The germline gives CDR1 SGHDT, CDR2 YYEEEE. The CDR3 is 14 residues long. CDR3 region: CASSLVAGSYEQYF. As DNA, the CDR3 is TGTGCCAGCAGCTTGGTAGCGGGTAGCTACGAGCAGTACTTC. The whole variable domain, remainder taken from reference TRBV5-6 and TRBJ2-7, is DAGVTQSPTHLIKTRGQQVTLRCSPKSGHDTVSWYQQALGQGPQFIFQYYEEEERQRGNFPDRFSGHQFPNYSSELNVNALLLGDSALYLCASSLVAGSYEQYFGPGTRLTVT.

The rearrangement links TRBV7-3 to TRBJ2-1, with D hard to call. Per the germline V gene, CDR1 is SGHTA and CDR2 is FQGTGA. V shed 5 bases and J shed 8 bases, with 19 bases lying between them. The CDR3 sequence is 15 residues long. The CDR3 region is CASSTTPGPGHEQFF. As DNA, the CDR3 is TGTGCCAGCAGCACAACCCCGGGCCCTGGCCATGAGCAGTTCTTC.

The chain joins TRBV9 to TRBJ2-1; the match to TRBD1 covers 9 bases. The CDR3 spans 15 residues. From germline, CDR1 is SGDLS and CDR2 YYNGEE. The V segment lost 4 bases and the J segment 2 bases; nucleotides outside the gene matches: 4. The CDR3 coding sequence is TGTGCCAGCAGCCATGGGACAGGGCCCTACAATGAGCAGTTCTTC. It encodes CASSHGTGPYNEQFF. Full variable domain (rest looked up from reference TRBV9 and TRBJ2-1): DSGVTQTPKHLITATGQRVTLRCSPRSGDLSVYWYQQSLDQGLQFLIQYYNGEERAKGNILERFSAQQFPDLHSELNLSSLELGDSALYFCASSHGTGPYNEQFFGPGTRLTVL.

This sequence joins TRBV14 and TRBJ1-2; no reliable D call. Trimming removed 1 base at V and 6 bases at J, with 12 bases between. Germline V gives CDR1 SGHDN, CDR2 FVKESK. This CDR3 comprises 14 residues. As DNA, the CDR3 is TGTGCCAGCAGCCAAGTTAAGGGCGTGGATGGCTACACCTTC. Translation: CASSQVKGVDGYTF.

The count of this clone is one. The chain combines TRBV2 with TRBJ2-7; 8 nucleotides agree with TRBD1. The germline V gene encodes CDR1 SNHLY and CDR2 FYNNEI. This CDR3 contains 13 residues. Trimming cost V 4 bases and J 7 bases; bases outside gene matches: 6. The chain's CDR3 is CASSGETGVEQYF. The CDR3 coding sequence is TGTGCCAGCAGTGGAGAGACAGGGGTAGAGCAGTACTTC.

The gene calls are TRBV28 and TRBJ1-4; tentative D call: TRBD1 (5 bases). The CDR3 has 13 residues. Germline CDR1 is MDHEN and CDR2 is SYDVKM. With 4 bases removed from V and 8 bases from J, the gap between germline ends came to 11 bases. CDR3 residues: CASSSRDAEKLFF. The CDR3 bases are TGTGCCAGCAGTTCTCGGGACGCGGAAAAACTGTTTTTT.

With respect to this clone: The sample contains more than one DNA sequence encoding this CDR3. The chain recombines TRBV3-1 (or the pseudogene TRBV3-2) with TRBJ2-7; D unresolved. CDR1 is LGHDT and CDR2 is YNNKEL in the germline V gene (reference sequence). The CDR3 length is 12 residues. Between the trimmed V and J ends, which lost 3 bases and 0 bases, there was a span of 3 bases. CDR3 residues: CASSHSSYEQYF. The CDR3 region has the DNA TGTGCCAGCAGCCACAGCTCCTACGAGCAGTACTTC.

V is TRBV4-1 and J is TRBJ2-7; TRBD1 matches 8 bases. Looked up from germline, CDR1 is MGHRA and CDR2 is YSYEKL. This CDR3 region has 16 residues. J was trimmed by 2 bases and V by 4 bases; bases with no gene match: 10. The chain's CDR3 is CASSPTPQTGAYEQYF. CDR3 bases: TGCGCCAGCAGCCCAACTCCCCAGACAGGGGCCTACGAGCAGTACTTC.

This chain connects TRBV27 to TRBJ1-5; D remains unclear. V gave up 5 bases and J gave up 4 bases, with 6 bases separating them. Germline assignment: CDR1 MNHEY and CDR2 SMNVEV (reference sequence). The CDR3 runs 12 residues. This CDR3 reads CASSPTNQPQHF. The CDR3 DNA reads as TGTGCCAGCAGTCCGACTAATCAGCCCCAGCATTTT.

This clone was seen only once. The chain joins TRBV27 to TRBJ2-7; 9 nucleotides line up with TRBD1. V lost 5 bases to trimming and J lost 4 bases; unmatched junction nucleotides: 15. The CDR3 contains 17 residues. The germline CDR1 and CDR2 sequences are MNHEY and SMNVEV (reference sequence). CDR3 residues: CASSRLPHGQGRYEQYF. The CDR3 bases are TGTGCCAGCAGTCGCCTCCCCCACGGACAGGGGAGGTACGAGCAGTACTTC.

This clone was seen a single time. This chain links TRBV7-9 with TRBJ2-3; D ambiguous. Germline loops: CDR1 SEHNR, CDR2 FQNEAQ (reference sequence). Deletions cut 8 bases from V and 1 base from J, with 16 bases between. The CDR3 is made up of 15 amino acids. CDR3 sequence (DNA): TGTGCCAGCGGCCAGCTTAGGTGGGGCACAGATACGCAGTATTTT. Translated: CASGQLRWGTDTQYF.

The CDR3 DNA is TGTGCCAGCAGCTGGGGTGGGACAGGCCGGGAAAGGGTTGGTTTGTACTTC. This sequence encodes CASSWGGTGRERVGLYF. This rearrangement joins TRBV7-8 to TRBJ2-7, with 8 bases matching TRBD1. CDR1 is SGHVS and CDR2 is FQNEAQ in the germline V gene. This CDR3 is 17 amino acids long. V trimming: 4 bases; J trimming: 12 bases; junction bases outside the gene matches: 23.

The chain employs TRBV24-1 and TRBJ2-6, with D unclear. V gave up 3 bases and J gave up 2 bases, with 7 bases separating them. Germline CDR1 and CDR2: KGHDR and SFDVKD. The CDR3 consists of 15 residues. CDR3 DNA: TGTGCCACCAGTGATGGGCCAACTGGGGCCAACGTCCTGACTTTC. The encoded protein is CATSDGPTGANVLTF.

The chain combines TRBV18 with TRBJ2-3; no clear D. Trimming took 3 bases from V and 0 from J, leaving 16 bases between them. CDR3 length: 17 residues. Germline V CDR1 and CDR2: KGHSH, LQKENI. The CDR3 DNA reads TGTGCCAGCTCACCGCTGCCAGTAGCCTCTAGCACAGATACGCAGTATTTT. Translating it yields CASSPLPVASSTDTQYF.

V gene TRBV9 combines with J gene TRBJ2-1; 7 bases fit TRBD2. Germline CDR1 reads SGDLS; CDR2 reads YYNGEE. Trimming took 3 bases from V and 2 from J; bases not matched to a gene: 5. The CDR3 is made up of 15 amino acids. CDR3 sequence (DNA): TGTGCCAGCAGCGCTACTAGCGAGGCCTACAATGAGCAGTTCTTC. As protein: CASSATSEAYNEQFF.

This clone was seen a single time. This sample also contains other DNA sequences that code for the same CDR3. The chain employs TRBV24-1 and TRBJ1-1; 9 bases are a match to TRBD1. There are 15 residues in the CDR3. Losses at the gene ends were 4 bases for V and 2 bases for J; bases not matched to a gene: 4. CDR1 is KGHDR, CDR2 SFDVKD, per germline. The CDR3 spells CATSDTTGGNTEAFF. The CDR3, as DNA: TGTGCCACCAGTGACACGACAGGGGGTAACACTGAAGCTTTCTTT.

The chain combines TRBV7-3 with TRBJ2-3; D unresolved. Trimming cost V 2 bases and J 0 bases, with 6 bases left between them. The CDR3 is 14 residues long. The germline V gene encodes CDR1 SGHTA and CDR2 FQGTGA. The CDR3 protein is CASSLEASTDTQYF. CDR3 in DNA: TGTGCCAGCAGCTTAGAGGCTAGCACAGATACGCAGTATTTT.

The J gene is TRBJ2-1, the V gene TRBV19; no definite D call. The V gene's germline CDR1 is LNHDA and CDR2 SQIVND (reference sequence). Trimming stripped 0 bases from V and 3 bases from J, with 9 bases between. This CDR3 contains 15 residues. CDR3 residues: CASSIEEAIYNEQFF. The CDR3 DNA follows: TGTGCCAGTAGTATAGAGGAAGCGATCTACAATGAGCAGTTCTTC.

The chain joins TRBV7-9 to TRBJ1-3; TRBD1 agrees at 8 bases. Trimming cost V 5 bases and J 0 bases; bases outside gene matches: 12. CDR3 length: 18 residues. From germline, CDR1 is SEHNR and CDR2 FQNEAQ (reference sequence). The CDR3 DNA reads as TGTGCCAGCAGCCTACTAAGACAGGGGTCCTACTCTGGAAACACCATATATTTT. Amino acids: CASSLLRQGSYSGNTIYF.

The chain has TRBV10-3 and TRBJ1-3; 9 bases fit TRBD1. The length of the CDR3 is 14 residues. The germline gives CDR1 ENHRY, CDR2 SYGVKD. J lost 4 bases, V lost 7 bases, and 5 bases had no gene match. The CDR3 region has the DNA TGTGCCATCACCAGACAGGGGGTAGGAAACACCATATATTTT. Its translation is CAITRQGVGNTIYF.

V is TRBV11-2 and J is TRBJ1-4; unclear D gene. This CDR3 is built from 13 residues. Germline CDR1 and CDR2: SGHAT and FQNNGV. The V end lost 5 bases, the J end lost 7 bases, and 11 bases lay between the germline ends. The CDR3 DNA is TGTGCCAGCAGCACCCTCCCTTTTGAAAAACTGTTTTTT. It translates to CASSTLPFEKLFF.

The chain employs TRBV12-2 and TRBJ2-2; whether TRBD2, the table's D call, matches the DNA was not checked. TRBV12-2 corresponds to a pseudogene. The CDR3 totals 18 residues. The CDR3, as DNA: TGTGCAAGTCGTCCGTGGACTAGAGGGAGGTTTAACACCGGGGAGCTGTTTTTT. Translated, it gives CASRPWTRGRFNTGELFF.

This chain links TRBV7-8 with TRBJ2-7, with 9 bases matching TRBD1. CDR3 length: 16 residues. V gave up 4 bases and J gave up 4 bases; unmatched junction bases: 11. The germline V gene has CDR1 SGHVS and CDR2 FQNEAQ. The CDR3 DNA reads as TGTGCCAGCAGCTCCTTAAAGGGACAGGGCGCATACGAGCAGTACTTC. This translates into CASSSLKGQGAYEQYF.

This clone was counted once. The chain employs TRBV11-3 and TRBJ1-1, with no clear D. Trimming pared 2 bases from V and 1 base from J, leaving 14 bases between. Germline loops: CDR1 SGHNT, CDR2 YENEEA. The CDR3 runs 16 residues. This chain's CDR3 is CASSLNLGIRNTEAFF. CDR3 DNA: TGTGCCAGCAGCTTAAACCTAGGGATTAGGAACACTGAAGCTTTCTTT.

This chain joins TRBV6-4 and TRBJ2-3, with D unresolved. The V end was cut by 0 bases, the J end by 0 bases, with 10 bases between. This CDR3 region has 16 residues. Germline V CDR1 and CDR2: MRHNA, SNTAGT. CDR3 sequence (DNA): TGTGCCAGCAGTGACTCATCCATAGCTAGCACAGATACGCAGTATTTT. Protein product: CASSDSSIASTDTQYF.

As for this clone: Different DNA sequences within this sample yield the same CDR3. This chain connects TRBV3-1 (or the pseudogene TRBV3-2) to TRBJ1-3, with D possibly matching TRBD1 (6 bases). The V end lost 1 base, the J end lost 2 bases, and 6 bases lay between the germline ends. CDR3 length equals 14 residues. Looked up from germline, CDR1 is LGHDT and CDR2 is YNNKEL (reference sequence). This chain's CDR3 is CASSQAGAGNTIYF. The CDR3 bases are TGTGCCAGCAGCCAAGCAGGGGCTGGAAACACCATATATTTT.